Sequencing of this T cell receptor (beta chain) was carried out in a study of blood T cells in healthy people across ages. Study-wide results and limits: From one million sequenced T cells, diversity estimates were lower bounds. Unknown CMV status may confound age-related changes in expanded clones.

For the second PCR, which ran for about 6 to 11 cycles, a sample-barcoded 5' primer and a J-beta primer mix were used. A template-switch adaptor with 12 random nucleotides tagged each cDNA molecule. A single record per CDR3 protein comes from TCRdb applying MiXCR to the 5' RACE reads. The table has 1.4 million to 1.5 million distinct CDR3 sequences, roughly 40% seen once. The V segment lost 3 bases and the J segment 11 bases; nucleotides outside the gene matches: 14. The CDR3 runs 16 residues. The V gene's germline CDR1 is KGHDR and CDR2 SFDVKD. A word on this clonotype: Its target is not known.

The clonotype comes from a woman aged 18 to 35 in good health. Material for sequencing was blood. V gene TRBV24-1 combines with J gene TRBJ2-5, with 10 positions matching TRBD1. CDR3 DNA: TGTGCCACCAGTGATGCCGGGACAGGGGTATCGAATGAGCAGTACTTC. Translated, it gives CATSDAGTGVSNEQYF.